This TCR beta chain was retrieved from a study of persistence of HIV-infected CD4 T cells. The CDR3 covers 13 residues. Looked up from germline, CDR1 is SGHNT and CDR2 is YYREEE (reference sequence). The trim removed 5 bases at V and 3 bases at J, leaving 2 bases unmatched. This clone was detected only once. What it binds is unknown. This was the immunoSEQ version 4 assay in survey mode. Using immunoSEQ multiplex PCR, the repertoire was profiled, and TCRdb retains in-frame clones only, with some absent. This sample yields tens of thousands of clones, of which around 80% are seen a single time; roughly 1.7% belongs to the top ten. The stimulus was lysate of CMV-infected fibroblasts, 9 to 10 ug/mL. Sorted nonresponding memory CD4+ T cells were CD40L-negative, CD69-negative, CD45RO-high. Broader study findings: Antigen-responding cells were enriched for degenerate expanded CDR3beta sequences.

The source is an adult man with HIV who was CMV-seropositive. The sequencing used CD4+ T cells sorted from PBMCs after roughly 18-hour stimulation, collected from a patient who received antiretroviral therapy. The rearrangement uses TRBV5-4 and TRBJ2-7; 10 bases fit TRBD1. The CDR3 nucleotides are TGTGCCAGCAGAAGGGACAGGGGCTACGAGCAGTACTTC. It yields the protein CASRRDRGYEQYF.